Detailed here is one T cell receptor beta chain. Using a J-beta primer mix together with a sample-barcoded 5' primer, a second PCR was run for about 6 to 11 cycles. MiXCR, run by TCRdb on the 5' RACE reads, gives a single entry per CDR3 protein. The data contain approximately 580,000 distinct CDR3 sequences, more than 20% of them singletons. Germline CDR1 and CDR2: MNHNS and SASEGT. The CDR3 runs 16 residues. This entry belongs to a study of blood T cells in healthy people across ages. These records were also assigned to another study, of T cells of mothers and their children. As that report states: Every mother produced more than 8.5 million TCR beta CDR3 reads, whereas every child provided around 3 million. When mothers and children were related, their normalized repertoire overlap, which was always slightly higher, did not differ significantly from that of unrelated pairs.

This sequence was found in a boy younger than 18 in good health. The sample taken for sequencing was blood. The V call is TRBV6-1, the J call TRBJ2-5; 7 bases align to TRBD1. The end of the DNA fits TRBJ2-1 better, so the J call may be wrong. The CDR3 reads CASRPTGAISNLIQFF. Written as DNA, the CDR3 is TGTGCCAGCAGACCAACAGGGGCCATCTCAAATCTGATTCAGTTCTTC.